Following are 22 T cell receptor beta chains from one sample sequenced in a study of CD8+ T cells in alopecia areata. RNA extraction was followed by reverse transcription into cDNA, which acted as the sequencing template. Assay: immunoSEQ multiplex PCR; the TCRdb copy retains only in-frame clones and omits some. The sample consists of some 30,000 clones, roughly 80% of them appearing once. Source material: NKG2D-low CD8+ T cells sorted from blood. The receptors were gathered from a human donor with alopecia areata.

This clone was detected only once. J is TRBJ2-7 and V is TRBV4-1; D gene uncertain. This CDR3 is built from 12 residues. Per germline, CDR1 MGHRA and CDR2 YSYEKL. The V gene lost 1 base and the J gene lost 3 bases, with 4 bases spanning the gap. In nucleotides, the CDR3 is TGCGCCAGCAGCCAAGTTGGCTACGAGCAGTACTTC. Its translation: CASSQVGYEQYF.

CDR3 protein: CASPSSGANNEKLFF. The CDR3 nucleotides are TGTGCCAGTCCGAGCTCAGGGGCAAATAATGAAAAACTGTTTTTT. V gene TRBV6-5 combines with J gene TRBJ1-4; D is possibly TRBD1 (6 bases). Trimming left V 9 bases short and J 4 bases short, with 18 bases between. Germline V CDR1 and CDR2: MNHEY, SVGAGI. CDR3 length: 15 amino acids.

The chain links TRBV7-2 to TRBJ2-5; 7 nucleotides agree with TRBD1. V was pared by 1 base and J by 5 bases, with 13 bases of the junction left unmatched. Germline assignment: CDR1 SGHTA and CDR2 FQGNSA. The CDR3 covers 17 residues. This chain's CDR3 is CASSLVHRDRVRETQYF. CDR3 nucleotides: TGTGCCAGCAGCTTAGTTCACCGAGACAGGGTACGGGAGACCCAGTACTTC.

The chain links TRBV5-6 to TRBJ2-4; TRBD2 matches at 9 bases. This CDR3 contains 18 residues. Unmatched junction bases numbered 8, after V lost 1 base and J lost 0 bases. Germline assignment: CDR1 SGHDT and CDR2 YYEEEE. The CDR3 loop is CASSLWLAGPTAKNIQYF. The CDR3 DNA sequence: TGTGCCAGCAGCTTGTGGCTAGCGGGACCGACAGCCAAAAACATTCAGTACTTC.

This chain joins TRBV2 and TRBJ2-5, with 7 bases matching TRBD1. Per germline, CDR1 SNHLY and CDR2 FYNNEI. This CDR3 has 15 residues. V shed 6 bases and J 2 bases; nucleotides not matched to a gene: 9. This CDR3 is CASSDRDSMQETQYF. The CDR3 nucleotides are TGTGCCAGCAGCGACCGGGACAGTATGCAAGAGACCCAGTACTTC.

For the CDR3, the DNA is TGCAGCGGGGCGGGAGGGAGGCGCACAGATACGCAGTATTTT. Translating gives CSGAGGRRTDTQYF. The gene calls are TRBV29-1 and TRBJ2-3; TRBD2 agrees at 9 bases. The CDR3 runs 14 residues. V gave up 7 bases and J gave up 1 base; unmatched junction bases: 6. Germline-derived CDR1 and CDR2 are SQVTM and ANQGSEA.

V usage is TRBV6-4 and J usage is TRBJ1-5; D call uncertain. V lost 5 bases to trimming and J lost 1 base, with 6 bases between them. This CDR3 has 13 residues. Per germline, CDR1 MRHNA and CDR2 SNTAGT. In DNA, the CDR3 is TGTGCCAGCAGTATTCAGAGCAATCAGCCCCAGCATTTT. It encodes CASSIQSNQPQHF.

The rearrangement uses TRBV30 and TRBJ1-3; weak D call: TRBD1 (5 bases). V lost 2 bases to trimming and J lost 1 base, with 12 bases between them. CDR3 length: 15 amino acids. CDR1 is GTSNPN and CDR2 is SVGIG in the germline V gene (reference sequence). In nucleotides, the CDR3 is TGTGCCTGGAGTCCGGACATTGGTTCTGGAAACACCATATATTTT. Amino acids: CAWSPDIGSGNTIYF.

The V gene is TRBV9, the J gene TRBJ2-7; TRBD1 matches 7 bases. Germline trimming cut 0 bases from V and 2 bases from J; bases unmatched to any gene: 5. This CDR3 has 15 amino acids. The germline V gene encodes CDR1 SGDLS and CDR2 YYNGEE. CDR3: CASSVAGTDAYEQYF. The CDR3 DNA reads TGTGCCAGCAGCGTAGCCGGGACAGATGCCTACGAGCAGTACTTC.

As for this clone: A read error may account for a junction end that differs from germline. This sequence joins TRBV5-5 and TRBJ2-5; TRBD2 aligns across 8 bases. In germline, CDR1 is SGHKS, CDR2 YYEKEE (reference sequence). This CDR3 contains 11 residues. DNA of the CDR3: TGTGCCAGCAGCTTCCCGGGACTAGAGGACTTC. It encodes CASSFPGLEDF.

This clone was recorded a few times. The CDR3 is CASSHSSWGQVTGANVLTF. In nucleotides, the CDR3 is TGTGCCAGCAGCCACTCCTCCTGGGGACAGGTAACCGGGGCCAACGTCCTGACTTTC. This chain connects TRBV7-9 to TRBJ2-6; the match to TRBD1 covers 8 bases. V gave up 5 bases and J gave up 4 bases; unmatched junction bases: 16. Germline V gene lookup returns CDR1 SEHNR and CDR2 FQNEAQ (reference sequence). This CDR3 region has 19 residues.

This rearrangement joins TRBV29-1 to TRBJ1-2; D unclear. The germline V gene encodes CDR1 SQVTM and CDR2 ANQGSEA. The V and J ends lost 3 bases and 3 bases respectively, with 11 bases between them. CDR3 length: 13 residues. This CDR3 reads CSVDATEYYGYTF. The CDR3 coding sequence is TGCAGCGTTGACGCAACGGAGTACTATGGCTACACCTTC.

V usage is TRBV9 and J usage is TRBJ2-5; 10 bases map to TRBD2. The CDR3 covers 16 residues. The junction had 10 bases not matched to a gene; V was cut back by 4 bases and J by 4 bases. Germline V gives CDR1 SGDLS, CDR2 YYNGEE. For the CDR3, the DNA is TGTGCCAGCAGCCCACTTCTAGCGGGAGAGGGAGAGACCCAGTACTTC. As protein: CASSPLLAGEGETQYF.

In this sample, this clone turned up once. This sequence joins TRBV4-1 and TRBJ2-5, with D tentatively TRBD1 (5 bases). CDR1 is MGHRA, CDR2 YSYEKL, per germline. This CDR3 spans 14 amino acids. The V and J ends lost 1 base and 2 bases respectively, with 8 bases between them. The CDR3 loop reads CASSQVRGQETQYF. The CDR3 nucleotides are TGCGCCAGCAGCCAAGTTAGGGGTCAAGAGACCCAGTACTTC.

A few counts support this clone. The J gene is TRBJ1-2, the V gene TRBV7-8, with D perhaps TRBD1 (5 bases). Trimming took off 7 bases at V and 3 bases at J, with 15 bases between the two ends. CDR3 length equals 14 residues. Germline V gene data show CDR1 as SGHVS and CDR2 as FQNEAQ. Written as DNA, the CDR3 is TGTGCCAGCAACTATCTTCAGGGAGACTATGGCTACACCTTC. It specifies CASNYLQGDYGYTF.

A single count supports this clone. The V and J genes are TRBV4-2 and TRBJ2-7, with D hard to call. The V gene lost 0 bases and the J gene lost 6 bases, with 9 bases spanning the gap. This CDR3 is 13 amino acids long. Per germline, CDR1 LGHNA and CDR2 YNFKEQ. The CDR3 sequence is CASSQDEQLEQYF. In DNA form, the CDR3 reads TGTGCCAGCAGCCAAGATGAGCAGCTCGAGCAGTACTTC.

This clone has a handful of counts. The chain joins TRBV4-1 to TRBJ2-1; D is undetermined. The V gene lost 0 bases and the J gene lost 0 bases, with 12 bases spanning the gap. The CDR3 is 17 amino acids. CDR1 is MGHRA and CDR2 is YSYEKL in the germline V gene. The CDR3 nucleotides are TGCGCCAGCAGCCAAGAAGGACCGCCGAGCTCCTACAATGAGCAGTTCTTC. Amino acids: CASSQEGPPSSYNEQFF.

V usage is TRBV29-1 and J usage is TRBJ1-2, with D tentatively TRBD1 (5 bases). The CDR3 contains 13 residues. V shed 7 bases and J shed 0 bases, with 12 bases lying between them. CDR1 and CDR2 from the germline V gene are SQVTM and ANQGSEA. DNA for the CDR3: TGCAGCGCGGACACCCCCACTAACTATGGCTACACCTTC. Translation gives CSADTPTNYGYTF.

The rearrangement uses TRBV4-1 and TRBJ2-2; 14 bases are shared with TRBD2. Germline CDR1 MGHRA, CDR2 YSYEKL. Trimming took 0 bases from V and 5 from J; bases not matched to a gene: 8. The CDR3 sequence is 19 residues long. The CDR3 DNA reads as TGCGCCAGCAGCCAAGATACTGGGACTAGCGGGAGTAGGACCGGGGAGCTGTTTTTT. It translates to CASSQDTGTSGSRTGELFF.

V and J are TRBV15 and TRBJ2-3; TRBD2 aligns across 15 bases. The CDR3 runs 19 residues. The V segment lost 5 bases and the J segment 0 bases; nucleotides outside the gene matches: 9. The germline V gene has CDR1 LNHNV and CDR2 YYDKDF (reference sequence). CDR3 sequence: CATSAEGTSGGRSTDTQYF. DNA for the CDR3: TGTGCCACCAGCGCCGAAGGGACTAGCGGGGGGAGAAGCACAGATACGCAGTATTTT.

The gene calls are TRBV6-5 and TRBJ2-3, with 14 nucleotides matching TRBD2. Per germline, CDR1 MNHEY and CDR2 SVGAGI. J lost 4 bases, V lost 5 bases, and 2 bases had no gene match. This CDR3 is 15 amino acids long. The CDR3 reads CASSRLAGGPDTQYF. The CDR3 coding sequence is TGTGCCAGCAGTAGACTAGCGGGGGGGCCAGATACGCAGTATTTT.

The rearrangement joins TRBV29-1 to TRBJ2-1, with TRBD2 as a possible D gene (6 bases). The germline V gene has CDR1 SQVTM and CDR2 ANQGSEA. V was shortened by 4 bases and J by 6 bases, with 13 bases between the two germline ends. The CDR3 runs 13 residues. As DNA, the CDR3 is TGCAGCGTTGTGGCGTTGGGGGGCAATGAGCAGTTCTTC. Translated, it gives CSVVALGGNEQFF.